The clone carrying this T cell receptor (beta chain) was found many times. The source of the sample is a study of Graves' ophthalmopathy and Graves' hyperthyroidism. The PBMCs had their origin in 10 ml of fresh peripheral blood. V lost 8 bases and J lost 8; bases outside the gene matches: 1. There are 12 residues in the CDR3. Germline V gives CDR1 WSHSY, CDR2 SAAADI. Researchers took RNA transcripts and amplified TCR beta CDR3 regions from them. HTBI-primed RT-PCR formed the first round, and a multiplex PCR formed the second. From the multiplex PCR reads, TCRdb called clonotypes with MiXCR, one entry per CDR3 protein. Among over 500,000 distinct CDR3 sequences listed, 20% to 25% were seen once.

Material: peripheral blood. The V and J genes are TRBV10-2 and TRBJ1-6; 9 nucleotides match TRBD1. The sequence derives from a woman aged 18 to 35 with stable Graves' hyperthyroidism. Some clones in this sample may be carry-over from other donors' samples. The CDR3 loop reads CASWTGDSPLHF. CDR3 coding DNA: TGCGCCAGCTGGACAGGGGATTCACCCCTCCACTTT.